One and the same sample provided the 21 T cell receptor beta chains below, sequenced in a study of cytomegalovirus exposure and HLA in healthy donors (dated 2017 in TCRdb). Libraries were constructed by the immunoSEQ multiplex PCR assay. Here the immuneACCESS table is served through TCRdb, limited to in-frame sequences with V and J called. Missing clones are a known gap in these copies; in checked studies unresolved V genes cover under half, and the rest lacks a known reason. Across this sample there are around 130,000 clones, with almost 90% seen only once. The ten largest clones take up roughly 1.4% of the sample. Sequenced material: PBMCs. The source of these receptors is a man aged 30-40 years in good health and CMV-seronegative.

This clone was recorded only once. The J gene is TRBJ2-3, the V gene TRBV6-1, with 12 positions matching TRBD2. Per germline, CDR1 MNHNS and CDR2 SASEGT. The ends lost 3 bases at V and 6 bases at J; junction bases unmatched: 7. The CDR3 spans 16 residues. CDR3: CASSDPLAGGVDTQYF. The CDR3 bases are TGTGCCAGCAGTGATCCTCTAGCGGGAGGGGTCGATACGCAGTATTTT.

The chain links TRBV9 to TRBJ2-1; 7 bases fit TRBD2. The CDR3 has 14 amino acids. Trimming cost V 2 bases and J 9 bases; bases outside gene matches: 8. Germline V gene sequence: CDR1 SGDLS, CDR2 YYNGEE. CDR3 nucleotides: TGTGCCAGCAGCGTTAGGACTAGTCAGGCTGAGCAGTTCTTC. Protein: CASSVRTSQAEQFF.

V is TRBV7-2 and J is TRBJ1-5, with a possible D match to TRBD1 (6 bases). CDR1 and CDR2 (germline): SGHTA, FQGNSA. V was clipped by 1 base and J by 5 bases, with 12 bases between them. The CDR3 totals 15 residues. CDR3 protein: CASSLERTAHQPQHF. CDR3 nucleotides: TGTGCCAGCAGCTTAGAGAGGACAGCACATCAGCCCCAGCATTTT.

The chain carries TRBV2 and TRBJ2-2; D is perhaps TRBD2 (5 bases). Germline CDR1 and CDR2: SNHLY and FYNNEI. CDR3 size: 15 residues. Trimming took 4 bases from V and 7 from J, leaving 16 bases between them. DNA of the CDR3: TGTGCCAGCAGTGTGGACGGGGAGATTAGCGGGGAGCTGTTTTTT. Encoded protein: CASSVDGEISGELFF.

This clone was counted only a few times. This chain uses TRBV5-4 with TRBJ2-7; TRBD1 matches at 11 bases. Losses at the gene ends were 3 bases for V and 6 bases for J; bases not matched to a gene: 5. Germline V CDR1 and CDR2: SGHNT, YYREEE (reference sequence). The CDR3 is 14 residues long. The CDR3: CASSSDRGRTEQYF. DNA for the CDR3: TGTGCCAGCAGCTCGGACAGGGGGCGGACCGAGCAGTACTTC.

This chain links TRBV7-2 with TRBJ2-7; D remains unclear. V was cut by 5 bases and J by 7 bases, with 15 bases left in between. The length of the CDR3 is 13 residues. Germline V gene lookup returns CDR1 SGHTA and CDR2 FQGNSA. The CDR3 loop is CASSHRQGWEQYF. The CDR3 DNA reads TGTGCCAGCAGCCATCGACAAGGATGGGAGCAGTACTTC.

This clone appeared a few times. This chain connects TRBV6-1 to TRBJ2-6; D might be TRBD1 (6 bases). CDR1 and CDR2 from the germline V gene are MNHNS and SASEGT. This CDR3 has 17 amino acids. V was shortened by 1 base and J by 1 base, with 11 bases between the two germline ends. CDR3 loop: CASSEDRVQSGANVLTF. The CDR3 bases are TGTGCCAGCAGTGAAGACAGGGTGCAATCTGGGGCCAACGTCCTGACTTTC.

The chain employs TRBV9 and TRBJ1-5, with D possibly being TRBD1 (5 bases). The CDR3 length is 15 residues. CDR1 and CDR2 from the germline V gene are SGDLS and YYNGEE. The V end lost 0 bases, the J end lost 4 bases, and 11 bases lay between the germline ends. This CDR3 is CASSVGAGLNQPQHF. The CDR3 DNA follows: TGTGCCAGCAGCGTAGGGGCAGGGCTGAATCAGCCCCAGCATTTT.

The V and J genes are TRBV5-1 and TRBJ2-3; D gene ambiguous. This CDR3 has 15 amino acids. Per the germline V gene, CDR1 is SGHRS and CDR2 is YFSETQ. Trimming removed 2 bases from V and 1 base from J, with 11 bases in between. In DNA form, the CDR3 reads TGCGCCAGCAGCTTTCGAGCCCCGCGCACAGATACGCAGTATTTT. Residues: CASSFRAPRTDTQYF.

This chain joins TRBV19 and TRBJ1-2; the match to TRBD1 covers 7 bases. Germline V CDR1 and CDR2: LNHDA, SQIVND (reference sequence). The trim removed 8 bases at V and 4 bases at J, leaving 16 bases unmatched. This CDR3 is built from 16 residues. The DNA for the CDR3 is TGTGCCAGTCATACCCAGGGGGTACCTTCCCCCTATGGCTACACCTTC. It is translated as CASHTQGVPSPYGYTF.

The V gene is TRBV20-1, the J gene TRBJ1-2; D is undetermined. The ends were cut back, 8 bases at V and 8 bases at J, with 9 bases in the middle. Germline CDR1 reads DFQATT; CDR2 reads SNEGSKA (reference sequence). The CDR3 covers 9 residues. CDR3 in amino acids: CSTPQGYTF. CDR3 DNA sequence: TGCAGTACCCCACAGGGCTACACCTTC.

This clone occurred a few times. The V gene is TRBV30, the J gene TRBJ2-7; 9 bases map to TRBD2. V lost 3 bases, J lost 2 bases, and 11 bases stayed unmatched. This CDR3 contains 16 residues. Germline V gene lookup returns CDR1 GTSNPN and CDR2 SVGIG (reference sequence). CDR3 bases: TGTGCCTGGAGAGATGTACTAGCGGGTCCTCCCTACGAGCAGTACTTC. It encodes CAWRDVLAGPPYEQYF.

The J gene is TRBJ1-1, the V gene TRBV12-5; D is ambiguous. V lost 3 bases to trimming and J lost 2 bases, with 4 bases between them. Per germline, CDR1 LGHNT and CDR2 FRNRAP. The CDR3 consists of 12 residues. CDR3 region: CASGFSNTEAFF. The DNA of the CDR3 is TGTGCTAGTGGTTTTTCAAACACTGAAGCTTTCTTT.

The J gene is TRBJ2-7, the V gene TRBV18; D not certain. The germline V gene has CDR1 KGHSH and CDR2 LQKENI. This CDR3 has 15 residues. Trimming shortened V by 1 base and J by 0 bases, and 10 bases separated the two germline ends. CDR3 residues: CASSPLGSSSYEQYF. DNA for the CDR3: TGTGCCAGCTCACCACTCGGGTCGAGCTCCTACGAGCAGTACTTC.

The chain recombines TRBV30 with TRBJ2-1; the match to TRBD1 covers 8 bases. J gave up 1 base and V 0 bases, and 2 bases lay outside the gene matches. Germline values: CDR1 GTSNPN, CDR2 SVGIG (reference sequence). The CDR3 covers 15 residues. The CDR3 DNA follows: TGTGCCTGGAGTGTCGGGACAGGTTCCTACAATGAGCAGTTCTTC. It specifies CAWSVGTGSYNEQFF.

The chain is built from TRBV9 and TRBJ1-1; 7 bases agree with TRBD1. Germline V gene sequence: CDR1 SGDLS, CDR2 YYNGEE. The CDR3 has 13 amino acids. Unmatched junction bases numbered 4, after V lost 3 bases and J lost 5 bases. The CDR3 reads CASSGPTGTEAFF. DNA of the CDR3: TGTGCCAGCAGCGGACCGACAGGGACTGAAGCTTTCTTT.

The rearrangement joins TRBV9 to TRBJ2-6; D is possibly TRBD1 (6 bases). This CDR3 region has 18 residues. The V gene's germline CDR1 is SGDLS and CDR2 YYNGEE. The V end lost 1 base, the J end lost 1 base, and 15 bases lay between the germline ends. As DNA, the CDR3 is TGTGCCAGCAGCGTAAACAGGGAACTCAGGTCTGGGGCCAACGTCCTGACTTTC. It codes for CASSVNRELRSGANVLTF.

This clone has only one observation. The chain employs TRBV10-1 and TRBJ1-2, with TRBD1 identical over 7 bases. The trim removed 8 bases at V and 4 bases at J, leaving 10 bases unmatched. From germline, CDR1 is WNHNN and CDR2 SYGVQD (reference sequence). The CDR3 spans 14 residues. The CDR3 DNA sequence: TGCGCCAGCGGGGGAATACGGGACAGCTATGGCTACACCTTC. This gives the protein CASGGIRDSYGYTF.

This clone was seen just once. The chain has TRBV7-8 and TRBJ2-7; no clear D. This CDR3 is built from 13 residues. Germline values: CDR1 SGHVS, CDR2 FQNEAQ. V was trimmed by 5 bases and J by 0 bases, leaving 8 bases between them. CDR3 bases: TGTGCCAGCAGCCCCCGCTACTCCTACGAGCAGTACTTC. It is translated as CASSPRYSYEQYF. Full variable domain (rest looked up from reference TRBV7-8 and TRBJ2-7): GAGVSQSPRYKVAKRGQDVALRCDPISGHVSLFWYQQALGQGPEFLTYFQNEAQLDKSGLPSDRFFAERPEGSVSTLKIQRTQQEDSAVYLCASSPRYSYEQYFGPGTRLTVT.

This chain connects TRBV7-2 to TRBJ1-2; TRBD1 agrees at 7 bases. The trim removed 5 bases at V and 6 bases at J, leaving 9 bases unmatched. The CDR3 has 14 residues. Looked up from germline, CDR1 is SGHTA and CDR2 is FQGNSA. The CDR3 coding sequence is TGTGCCAGCAGCCCCAACAACAGGGGAGATGGCTACACCTTC. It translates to CASSPNNRGDGYTF.

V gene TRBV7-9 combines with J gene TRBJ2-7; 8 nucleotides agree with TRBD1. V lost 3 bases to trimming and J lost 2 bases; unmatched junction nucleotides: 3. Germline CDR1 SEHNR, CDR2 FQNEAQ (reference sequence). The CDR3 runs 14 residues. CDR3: CASSFRQGTYEQYF. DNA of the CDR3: TGTGCCAGCAGCTTTAGACAGGGGACCTACGAGCAGTACTTC.